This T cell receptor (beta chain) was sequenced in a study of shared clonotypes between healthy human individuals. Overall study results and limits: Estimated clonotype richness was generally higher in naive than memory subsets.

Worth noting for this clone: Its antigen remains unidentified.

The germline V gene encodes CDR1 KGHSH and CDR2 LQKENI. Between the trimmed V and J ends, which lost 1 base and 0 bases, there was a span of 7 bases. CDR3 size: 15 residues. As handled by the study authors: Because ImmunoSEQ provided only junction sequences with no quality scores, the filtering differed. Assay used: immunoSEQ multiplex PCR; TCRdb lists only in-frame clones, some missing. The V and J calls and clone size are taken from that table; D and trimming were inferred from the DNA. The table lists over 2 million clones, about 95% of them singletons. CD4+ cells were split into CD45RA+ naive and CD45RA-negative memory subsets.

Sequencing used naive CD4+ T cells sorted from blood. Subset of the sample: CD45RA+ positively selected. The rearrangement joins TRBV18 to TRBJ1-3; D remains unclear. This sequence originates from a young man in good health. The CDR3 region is CASSPRVLSGNTIYF. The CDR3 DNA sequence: TGTGCCAGCTCACCACGGGTCCTCTCTGGAAACACCATATATTTT.